This T cell receptor (beta chain) was documented in a study of control samples from healthy donors and cancer patients. Germline CDR1 reads MNHNY; CDR2 reads SVGAGI (reference sequence). The V segment lost 2 bases and the J segment 6 bases; nucleotides outside the gene matches: 4. This CDR3 has 14 residues. Using immunoSEQ multiplex PCR, the repertoire was profiled, and TCRdb retains in-frame clones only, with some absent. The data show 45,000 or so clones, around 87% seen once. Sequencing input: PBMCs. The TCR comes from a woman between 55 and 75 years old with lung cancer. The chain employs TRBV6-6 and TRBJ1-5, with 7 bases that match TRBD1. CDR3 sequence: CASSYEGAGQPQHF. The DNA of the CDR3 is TGTGCCAGCAGTTACGAGGGGGCCGGTCAGCCCCAGCATTTT.